This T cell receptor (beta chain) was documented in a study of cytomegalovirus exposure and HLA in healthy donors. General study findings and limits: One variant, a missense change in DCLRE1C, was linked in a later analysis to TCR beta V- and J-gene trimming. A few CMV-associated chains were confirmed in vitro to be specific for CMV antigens. What a later analysis showed was that several of the most significant clusters appeared linked to common viral pathogens.

As concerns this clone: Its antigen is undetermined.

PCR primers comprised 60 Vbeta and 13 Jbeta primers. Here immunoSEQ multiplex PCR was the method, and the copy in TCRdb shows in-frame clones only, minus some. The sample holds some 100,000 clones, over 60% seen once. The CDR3 runs to 12 residues. V shed 4 bases and J 3 bases; nucleotides not matched to a gene: 0. In germline, CDR1 is SNHLY, CDR2 FYNNEI. Sequenced input: PBMCs. V and J are TRBV2 and TRBJ2-7; TRBD2 agrees at 7 bases. The TCR was taken from a male donor in good health and CMV-seropositive. The DNA for the CDR3 is TGTGCCAGCAGTGGGGGGGGCTACGAGCAGTACTTC. It specifies CASSGGGYEQYF. Variable domain in full (rest from reference TRBV2 and TRBJ2-7): EPEVTQTPSHQVTQMGQEVILRCVPISNHLYFYWYRQILGQKVEFLVSFYNNEISEKSEIFDDQFSVERPDGSNFTLKIRSTKLEDSAMYFCASSGGGYEQYFGPGTRLTVT.